This TCR beta chain was identified during a study of shared clonotypes between healthy human individuals. Findings and limits, study-wide: Clonotype sharing across several donors was observed for roughly 5% of naive CD4 clonotypes.

Data came from immunoSEQ multiplex PCR; TCRdb stores just in-frame clones and leaves some out. There are roughly 1,500,000 clones in the sample; 95% to 99% occur only once, and around 0.47% lies in the top ten. Trimming took 4 bases from V and 4 from J; bases not matched to a gene: 2. Germline V gives CDR1 SGHDN, CDR2 FVKESK. The CDR3 contains 13 residues. Researchers partitioned CD4+ cells into CD45RA+ naive and CD45RA-negative memory subsets. This clone was counted once. Its antigen is as yet unknown. V gene TRBV14 combines with J gene TRBJ2-3; 7 bases agree with TRBD2. The sample comprised naive CD4+ T cells sorted from blood. Subset described: CD45RA+ positively selected. This clonotype was obtained from a man younger than 40 in good health. This chain's CDR3 is CASSLRGADTQYF. In nucleotides, the CDR3 is TGTGCCAGCAGCCTACGGGGGGCAGATACGCAGTATTTT.